The 18 T cell receptor beta chains in this list originate from one sample, sequenced in a study of blood T cell repertoires in COVID-19. Measured with immunoSEQ multiplex PCR; TCRdb has only the in-frame clones, and not every one. The repertoire holds about 110,000 clones, with approximately 80% as singletons. The sequencing sample was made of peripheral blood. The receptors stem from a woman aged 60 to 75 with acute or convalescent COVID-19.

This clone was seen a single time. The chain has TRBV4-1 and TRBJ1-1; 10 bases match TRBD1. The CDR3 has 16 amino acids. The junction had 7 bases not matched to a gene; V was cut back by 5 bases and J by 1 base. Germline assignment: CDR1 MGHRA and CDR2 YSYEKL. CDR3 bases: TGCGCCAGCAGCGACGACAGGGGGCGATCGAACACTGAAGCTTTCTTT. This codes for CASSDDRGRSNTEAFF.

The rearrangement joins TRBV19 to TRBJ1-2, with 8 bases matching TRBD1. CDR3 length: 14 amino acids. CDR1 is LNHDA, CDR2 SQIVND, per germline (reference sequence). V gave up 2 bases and J gave up 3 bases; unmatched junction bases: 2. The CDR3 loop is CASSIQGAYYGYTF. The CDR3 DNA is TGTGCCAGTAGTATACAGGGGGCTTACTATGGCTACACCTTC.

V gene TRBV5-4 combines with J gene TRBJ2-7, with TRBD2 matching over 9 bases. After removal of 0 bases from V and 6 bases from J, the junction contained 13 bases not matched to a gene. CDR3 length: 17 amino acids. Germline values: CDR1 SGHNT, CDR2 YYREEE (reference sequence). The CDR3 is CASSLGPRGRAGAEQYF. The CDR3 DNA sequence: TGTGCCAGCAGCTTGGGTCCGCGCGGGAGGGCCGGGGCCGAGCAGTACTTC.

The V gene is TRBV19, the J gene TRBJ2-7; TRBD1 is a possible D gene (6 bases). The CDR3 loop spans 13 amino acids. Trimming left V 5 bases short and J 5 bases short, with 13 bases between. Per the germline V gene, CDR1 is LNHDA and CDR2 is SQIVND (reference sequence). The CDR3 is CASSFQGRDEQYF. The CDR3 DNA follows: TGTGCCAGTAGTTTCCAGGGGAGAGACGAGCAGTACTTC.

This chain links TRBV5-6 with TRBJ1-1; D uncertain. V dropped 2 bases and J dropped 2 bases, with 7 bases sitting between them. Germline CDR1 SGHDT, CDR2 YYEEEE. The CDR3 runs 13 residues. CDR3 in DNA: TGTGCCAGCAGCTTCTACAGAAACACTGAAGCTTTCTTT. As protein: CASSFYRNTEAFF. The complete variable domain, with remaining parts taken from reference TRBV5-6 and TRBJ1-1, reads DAGVTQSPTHLIKTRGQQVTLRCSPKSGHDTVSWYQQALGQGPQFIFQYYEEEERQRGNFPDRFSGHQFPNYSSELNVNALLLGDSALYLCASSFYRNTEAFFGQGTRLTVV.

V gene TRBV19 combines with J gene TRBJ1-4; D gene uncertain. Germline V gives CDR1 LNHDA, CDR2 SQIVND (reference sequence). This CDR3 is built from 14 residues. V was clipped by 3 bases and J by 6 bases, with 11 bases between them. CDR3 residues: CASSIVGGDEKLFF. The CDR3 nucleotides are TGTGCCAGTAGTATCGTTGGCGGGGATGAAAAACTGTTTTTT.

This clone has a handful of counts. The chain couples TRBV25-1 to TRBJ1-5; D is perhaps TRBD1 (6 bases). The germline V gene has CDR1 MGHDK and CDR2 SYGVNS. The CDR3 covers 16 residues. Trimming took 0 bases from V and 13 from J, leaving 22 bases between them. The CDR3 DNA follows: TGTGCCAGCAGTGAATATCAGGGGAGCCCCACACCGGGGCAGCATTTT. Protein sequence: CASSEYQGSPTPGQHF.

Concerning this clone: The sample carries other DNA sequences with the same CDR3. V usage is TRBV3-1 (or the pseudogene TRBV3-2) and J usage is TRBJ2-1; D is possibly TRBD1 (5 bases). Trimming took off 0 bases at V and 10 bases at J, with 7 bases between the two ends. The CDR3 extends over 12 amino acids. The V gene's germline CDR1 is LGHDT and CDR2 YNNKEL (reference sequence). The DNA of the CDR3 is TGTGCCAGCAGCCAAGAGGGGCGGGAGCAGTTCTTC. It codes for CASSQEGREQFF.

This sequence joins TRBV6-5 and TRBJ1-2, with 7 positions matching TRBD1. Germline V gene lookup returns CDR1 MNHEY and CDR2 SVGAGI. This CDR3 has 13 amino acids. The trim removed 6 bases at V and 7 bases at J, leaving 8 bases unmatched. The CDR3 sequence: CASRTGEGTGYTF. Here the CDR3 DNA reads TGTGCCAGCAGAACAGGGGAAGGAACTGGCTACACCTTC.

The V gene is TRBV10-2, the J gene TRBJ2-5, with 9 positions matching TRBD1. This CDR3 is built from 13 residues. V shed 5 bases, J shed 5 bases, and the junction held 3 bases outside the gene matches. Germline CDR1 is WSHSY and CDR2 is SAAADI. This CDR3 reads CASSLDRGETQYF. CDR3 DNA: TGCGCCAGCAGTTTGGACAGGGGCGAGACCCAGTACTTC.

V usage is TRBV19 and J usage is TRBJ1-5, with 7 bases aligning to TRBD1. The CDR3 sequence is 14 residues long. The trim removed 11 bases at V and 0 bases at J, leaving 7 bases unmatched. Germline V lookup: CDR1 LNHDA, CDR2 SQIVND (reference sequence). Written as DNA, the CDR3 is TGTGCCTCCAAGGGACAGTATAGCAATCAGCCCCAGCATTTT. This translates into CASKGQYSNQPQHF. The full variable domain, its missing parts supplied by reference TRBV19 and TRBJ1-5, is DGGITQSPKYLFRKEGQNVTLSCEQNLNHDAMYWYRQDPGQGLRLIYYSQIVNDFQKGDIAEGYSVSREKKESFPLTVTSAQKNPTAFYLCASKGQYSNQPQHFGDGTRLSIL.

V gene TRBV20-1 combines with J gene TRBJ2-5; D is uncertain. Trimming cost V 5 bases and J 1 base, with 5 bases left between them. This CDR3 is built from 11 residues. Germline CDR1 DFQATT, CDR2 SNEGSKA (reference sequence). CDR3 DNA: TGCAGTGCTCTTTCCCAAGAGACCCAGTACTTC. This translates into CSALSQETQYF.

The chain links TRBV19 to TRBJ1-4; a possible D gene is TRBD1 (6 bases). The length of the CDR3 is 16 residues. Germline CDR1 and CDR2: LNHDA and SQIVND (reference sequence). The ends were cut back, 7 bases at V and 0 bases at J, with 15 bases in the middle. The CDR3 DNA sequence: TGTGCCAGTAAGCCCGGACAGCCTACAACTAATGAAAAACTGTTTTTT. Its protein product is CASKPGQPTTNEKLFF.

The chain has TRBV28 and TRBJ1-5; TRBD1 is a possible D gene (5 bases). V lost 6 bases and J lost 0, with 12 bases in between. There are 15 residues in the CDR3. Germline V gene data show CDR1 as MDHEN and CDR2 as SYDVKM. This CDR3 reads CASSPAGDSNQPQHF. In DNA, the CDR3 is TGTGCCAGCAGCCCAGCGGGGGATAGCAATCAGCCCCAGCATTTT.

The chain combines TRBV6-5 with TRBJ2-7; 10 bases map to TRBD1. The V gene's germline CDR1 is MNHEY and CDR2 SVGAGI. This CDR3 is built from 14 residues. Trimming took 6 bases from V and 2 from J; bases not matched to a gene: 4. The CDR3 spells CASRRTGGTYEQYF. In nucleotides, the CDR3 is TGTGCCAGCAGACGGACAGGGGGGACCTACGAGCAGTACTTC.

The chain couples TRBV9 to TRBJ1-3; 8 bases are shared with TRBD1. With V trimmed by 0 bases and J by 3 bases, 2 bases remained unmatched. Germline loops: CDR1 SGDLS, CDR2 YYNGEE. This CDR3 region has 15 residues. CDR3 sequence: CASSVVDRGGNTIYF. CDR3 nucleotides: TGTGCCAGCAGCGTAGTCGACAGGGGTGGAAACACCATATATTTT.

The rearrangement links TRBV30 to TRBJ1-5; 9 nucleotides align to TRBD1. Losses at the gene ends were 5 bases for V and 6 bases for J; bases not matched to a gene: 8. The length of the CDR3 is 14 residues. Germline V gives CDR1 GTSNPN, CDR2 SVGIG (reference sequence). The CDR3 DNA sequence: TGTGCCTGGGGATACAGGGGGCATGGTCAGCCCCAGCATTTT. Its translation: CAWGYRGHGQPQHF. Based on the CDR3 plus reference TRBV30 and TRBJ1-5, the full variable domain is SQTIHQWPATLVQPVGSPLSLECTVEGTSNPNLYWYRQAAGRGLQLLFYSVGIGQISSEVPQNLSASRPQDRQFILSSKKLLLSDSGFYLCAWGYRGHGQPQHFGDGTRLSIL.

The chain uses TRBV19 and TRBJ2-3, with D possibly TRBD1 on 6 matching bases. This CDR3 has 13 residues. V was clipped by 5 bases and J by 4 bases, with 10 bases between them. Germline lookup yields CDR1 LNHDA and CDR2 SQIVND (reference sequence). In DNA form, the CDR3 reads TGTGCCAGTAGTCCCGGGACATCAGATACGCAGTATTTT. This encodes CASSPGTSDTQYF. Based on the CDR3 plus reference TRBV19 and TRBJ2-3, the full variable domain is DGGITQSPKYLFRKEGQNVTLSCEQNLNHDAMYWYRQDPGQGLRLIYYSQIVNDFQKGDIAEGYSVSREKKESFPLTVTSAQKNPTAFYLCASSPGTSDTQYFGPGTRLTVL.